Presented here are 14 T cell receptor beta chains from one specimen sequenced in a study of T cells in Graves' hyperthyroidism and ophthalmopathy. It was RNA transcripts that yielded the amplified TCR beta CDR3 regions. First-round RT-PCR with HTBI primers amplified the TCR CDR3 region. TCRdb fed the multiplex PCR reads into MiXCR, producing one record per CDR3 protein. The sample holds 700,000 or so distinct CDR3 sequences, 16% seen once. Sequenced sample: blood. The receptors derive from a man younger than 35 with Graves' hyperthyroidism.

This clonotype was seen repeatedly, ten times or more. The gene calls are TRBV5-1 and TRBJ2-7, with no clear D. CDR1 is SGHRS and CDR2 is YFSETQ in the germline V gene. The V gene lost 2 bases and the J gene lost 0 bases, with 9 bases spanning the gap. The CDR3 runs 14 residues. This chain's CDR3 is CASSFQPSSYEQYF. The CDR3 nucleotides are TGCGCCAGCAGCTTTCAGCCGAGCTCCTACGAGCAGTACTTC. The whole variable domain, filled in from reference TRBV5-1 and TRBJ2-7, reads KAGVTQTPRYLIKTRGQQVTLSCSPISGHRSVSWYQQTPGQGLQFLFEYFSETQRNKGNFPGRFSGRQFSNSRSEMNVSTLELGDSALYLCASSFQPSSYEQYFGPGTRLTVT.

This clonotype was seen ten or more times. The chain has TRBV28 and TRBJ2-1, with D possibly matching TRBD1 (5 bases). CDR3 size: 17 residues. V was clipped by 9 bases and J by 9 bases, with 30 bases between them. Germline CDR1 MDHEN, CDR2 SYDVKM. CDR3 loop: CASIPNSGIPSGIEQFF. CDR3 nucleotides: TGTGCCAGTATACCGAATTCAGGGATCCCCAGTGGTATTGAGCAGTTCTTC.

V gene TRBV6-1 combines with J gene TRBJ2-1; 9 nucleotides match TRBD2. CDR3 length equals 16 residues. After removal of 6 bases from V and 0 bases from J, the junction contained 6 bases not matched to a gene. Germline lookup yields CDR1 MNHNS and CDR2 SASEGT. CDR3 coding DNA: TGTGCCAGCAGCCTAGCGGGGCCTAGCTCCTACAATGAGCAGTTCTTC. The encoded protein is CASSLAGPSSYNEQFF.

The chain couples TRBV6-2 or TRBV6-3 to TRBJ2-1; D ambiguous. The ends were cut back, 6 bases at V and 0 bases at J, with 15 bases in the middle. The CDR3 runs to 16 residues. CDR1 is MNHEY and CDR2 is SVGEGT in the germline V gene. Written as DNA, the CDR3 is TGTGCCAGCAGCCCGGTCGGCCTCCGCTCCTACAATGAGCAGTTCTTC. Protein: CASSPVGLRSYNEQFF.

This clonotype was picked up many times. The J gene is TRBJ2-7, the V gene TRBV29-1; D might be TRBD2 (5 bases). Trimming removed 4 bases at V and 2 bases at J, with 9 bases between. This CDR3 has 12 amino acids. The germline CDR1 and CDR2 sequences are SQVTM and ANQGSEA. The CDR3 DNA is TGCAGCGTTGCTGGGAGAGCCTACGAGCAGTACTTC. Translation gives CSVAGRAYEQYF.

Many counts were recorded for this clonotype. CDR3 nucleotides: TGTGCCAGCAGTTATATGCGGGGCCCTCTTTACAATGAGCAGTTCTTC. Protein sequence: CASSYMRGPLYNEQFF. This chain joins TRBV28 and TRBJ2-1; weak D call: TRBD2 (6 bases). CDR1 is MDHEN, CDR2 SYDVKM, per germline. Trimming removed 4 bases at V and 4 bases at J, with 17 bases between. The CDR3 contains 16 residues. The whole variable domain, remainder taken from reference TRBV28 and TRBJ2-1, is DVKVTQSSRYLVKRTGEKVFLECVQDMDHENMFWYRQDPGLGLRLIYFSYDVKMKEKGDIPEGYSVSREKKERFSLILESASTNQTSMYLCASSYMRGPLYNEQFFGPGTRLTVL.

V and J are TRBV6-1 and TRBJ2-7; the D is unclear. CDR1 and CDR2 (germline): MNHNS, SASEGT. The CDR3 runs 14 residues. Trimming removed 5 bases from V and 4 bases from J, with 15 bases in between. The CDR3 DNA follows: TGTGCCAGCAGTCCTCTAACAGAGCGTTACGAGCAGTACTTC. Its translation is CASSPLTERYEQYF.

CDR3 bases: TGTGCCAGCAGTTTTGTACCTGCCTCCTACAATGAGCAGTTCTTC. This encodes CASSFVPASYNEQFF. The J gene is TRBJ2-1, the V gene TRBV27, with D hard to call. This CDR3 contains 15 residues. Germline V gives CDR1 MNHEY, CDR2 SMNVEV (reference sequence). V was clipped by 3 bases and J by 0 bases, with 9 bases between them.

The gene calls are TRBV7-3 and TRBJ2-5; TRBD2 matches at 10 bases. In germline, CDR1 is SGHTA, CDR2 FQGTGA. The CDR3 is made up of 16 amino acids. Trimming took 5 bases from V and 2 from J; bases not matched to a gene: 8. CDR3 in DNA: TGTGCCAGCAGCAAGGGACGAGCGGGAGGGCAAGAGACCCAGTACTTC. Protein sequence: CASSKGRAGGQETQYF.

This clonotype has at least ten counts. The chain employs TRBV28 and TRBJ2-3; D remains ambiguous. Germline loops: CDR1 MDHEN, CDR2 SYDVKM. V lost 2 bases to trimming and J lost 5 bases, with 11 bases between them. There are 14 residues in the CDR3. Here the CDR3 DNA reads TGTGCCAGCAGTTTACAGAGCTCCGAAGATACGCAGTATTTT. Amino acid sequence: CASSLQSSEDTQYF.

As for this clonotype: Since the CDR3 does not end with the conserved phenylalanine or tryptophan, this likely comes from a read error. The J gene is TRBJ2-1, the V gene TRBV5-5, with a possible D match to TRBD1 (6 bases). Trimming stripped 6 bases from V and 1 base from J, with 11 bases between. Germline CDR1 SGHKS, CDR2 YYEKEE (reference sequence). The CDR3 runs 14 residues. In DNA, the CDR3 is TGTGCCAGCACTCCGACAGGTTCCTACAATGAGCAGTTCTCC. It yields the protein CASTPTGSYNEQFS.

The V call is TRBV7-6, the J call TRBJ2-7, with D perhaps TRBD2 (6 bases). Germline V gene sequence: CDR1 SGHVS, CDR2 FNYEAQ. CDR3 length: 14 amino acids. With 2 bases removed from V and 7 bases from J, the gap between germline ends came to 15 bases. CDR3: CASSLSRGTGEQYF. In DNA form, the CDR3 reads TGTGCCAGCAGCTTAAGTCGGGGGACGGGGGAGCAGTACTTC.

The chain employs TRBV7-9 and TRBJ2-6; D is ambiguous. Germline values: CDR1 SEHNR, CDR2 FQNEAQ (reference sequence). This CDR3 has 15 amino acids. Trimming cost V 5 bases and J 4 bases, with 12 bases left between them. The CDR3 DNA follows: TGTGCCAGCAGCCACCTCTCTTTGGGGGCCAACGTCCTGACTTTC. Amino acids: CASSHLSLGANVLTF. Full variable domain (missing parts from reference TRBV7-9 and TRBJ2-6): DTGVSQNPRHKITKRGQNVTFRCDPISEHNRLYWYRQTLGQGPEFLTYFQNEAQLEKSRLLSDRFSAERPKGSFSTLEIQRTEQGDSAMYLCASSHLSLGANVLTFGAGSRLTVL.

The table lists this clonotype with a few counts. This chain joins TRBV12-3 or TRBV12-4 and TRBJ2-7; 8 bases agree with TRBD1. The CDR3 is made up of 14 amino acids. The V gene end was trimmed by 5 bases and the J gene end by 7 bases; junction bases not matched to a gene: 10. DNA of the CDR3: TGTGCCAGCAGTCCCGGACAGGGCATTTGGGAGCAGTACTTC. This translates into CASSPGQGIWEQYF.